One sample yielded the 11 T cell receptor beta chains listed below, sequenced in a study of neoadjuvant anti-PD-1 for oral cavity cancer. The sample's time point: after neoadjuvant nivolumab, at surgical resection. Using immunoSEQ multiplex PCR, the repertoire was profiled, and TCRdb retains in-frame clones only, with some absent. In the table there are approximately 13,000 clones, 71% of which are singletons. This specimen was PBMCs, taken after nivolumab (anti-PD-1) treatment. Receptors originate from a person aged 40 to 85 with oral cavity squamous cell carcinoma.

This clone was observed a few times. The rearrangement links TRBV6-5 to TRBJ2-7; 9 nucleotides match TRBD1. There are 14 residues in the CDR3. V trimming: 6 bases; J trimming: 5 bases; junction bases outside the gene matches: 8. Per germline, CDR1 MNHEY and CDR2 SVGAGI. CDR3 sequence reads: CASSLRDRVNEQYF. The CDR3 region has the DNA TGTGCCAGCAGCCTCCGGGACAGGGTCAACGAGCAGTACTTC.

The DNA for the CDR3 is TGTGCCAGCAGCATGGGACAGGTCAATCAGCCCCAGCATTTT. It yields the protein CASSMGQVNQPQHF. V gene TRBV11-2 combines with J gene TRBJ1-5; 8 bases map to TRBD1. V lost 5 bases, J lost 3 bases, and 3 bases stayed unmatched. The CDR3 covers 14 residues. From germline, CDR1 is SGHAT and CDR2 FQNNGV.

The chain is built from TRBV2 and TRBJ2-7, with TRBD1 matching 12 bases. Germline trimming cut 7 bases from V and 4 bases from J; bases unmatched to any gene: 8. The CDR3 runs 15 residues. CDR1 and CDR2 (germline): SNHLY, FYNNEI. The CDR3 DNA reads TGTGCCAGCAAGGACCGGGACAGGGGGCTTTACGAGCAGTACTTC. Protein: CASKDRDRGLYEQYF.

The chain is built from TRBV6-1 and TRBJ1-3, with 8 bases matching TRBD1. This CDR3 spans 16 amino acids. V lost 4 bases and J lost 4; bases outside the gene matches: 9. In germline, CDR1 is MNHNS, CDR2 SASEGT. DNA of the CDR3: TGTGCCAGCAGTGCGTTAGGGACAGGCGCAGGAAACACCATATATTTT. Its protein is CASSALGTGAGNTIYF.

This chain links TRBV2 with TRBJ2-1; D could derive from TRBD1 or TRBD2 (5 bases each). V was trimmed by 4 bases and J by 4 bases, leaving 14 bases between them. Germline loops: CDR1 SNHLY, CDR2 FYNNEI. There are 15 residues in the CDR3. Here the CDR3 reads CASSGGKVGYNEQFF. In nucleotides, the CDR3 is TGTGCCAGCAGTGGGGGGAAAGTGGGTTACAATGAGCAGTTCTTC.

The genes are TRBV6-5 and TRBJ1-1; perhaps TRBD1 as D (5 bases). V lost 6 bases, J lost 5 bases, and 13 bases lay in between. Germline-derived CDR1 and CDR2 are MNHEY and SVGAGI. The CDR3 contains 13 residues. This CDR3 is CASRSGGGTEAFF. As DNA, the CDR3 is TGTGCCAGCAGATCTGGTGGGGGGACTGAAGCTTTCTTT.

The chain employs TRBV5-1 and TRBJ2-3; 7 nucleotides agree with TRBD2. In germline, CDR1 is SGHRS, CDR2 YFSETQ. CDR3 length: 15 amino acids. After removal of 3 bases from V and 5 bases from J, the junction contained 9 bases not matched to a gene. CDR3 DNA: TGCGCCAGCAGCTGGACGGGGGGAGGTGGAGATACGCAGTATTTT. This gives the protein CASSWTGGGGDTQYF. The complete variable domain, with remaining parts taken from reference TRBV5-1 and TRBJ2-3, reads KAGVTQTPRYLIKTRGQQVTLSCSPISGHRSVSWYQQTPGQGLQFLFEYFSETQRNKGNFPGRFSGRQFSNSRSEMNVSTLELGDSALYLCASSWTGGGGDTQYFGPGTRLTVL.

The chain recombines TRBV19 with TRBJ2-7; 7 bases line up with TRBD1. The ends lost 4 bases at V and 3 bases at J; junction bases unmatched: 3. Germline values: CDR1 LNHDA, CDR2 SQIVND (reference sequence). This CDR3 region has 13 residues. CDR3 protein: CASSNTGVYEQYF. The CDR3 DNA follows: TGTGCCAGTAGTAACACAGGGGTCTACGAGCAGTACTTC. Full variable domain (missing parts from reference TRBV19 and TRBJ2-7): DGGITQSPKYLFRKEGQNVTLSCEQNLNHDAMYWYRQDPGQGLRLIYYSQIVNDFQKGDIAEGYSVSREKKESFPLTVTSAQKNPTAFYLCASSNTGVYEQYFGPGTRLTVT.

This clone was observed a few times. The chain joins TRBV12-5 to TRBJ2-2, with D unresolved. Germline CDR1 LGHNT, CDR2 FRNRAP. The CDR3 sequence is 18 residues long. Deletions cut 2 bases from V and 5 bases from J, with 21 bases between. The CDR3: CASGLSVGFGSETGELFF. CDR3 coding DNA: TGTGCTAGTGGTTTGTCCGTGGGGTTCGGCAGCGAGACCGGGGAGCTGTTTTTT.

V is TRBV11-2 and J is TRBJ2-5; no clear D. This CDR3 has 14 amino acids. In germline, CDR1 is SGHAT, CDR2 FQNNGV. V gave up 1 base and J gave up 2 bases, with 8 bases separating them. Written as DNA, the CDR3 is TGTGCCAGCAGCTTAGGCCCGGCTCAAGAGACCCAGTACTTC. Protein sequence: CASSLGPAQETQYF.

This sequence joins TRBV7-9 and TRBJ2-7; D uncertain. Per the germline V gene, CDR1 is SEHNR and CDR2 is FQNEAQ (reference sequence). The CDR3 is made up of 16 amino acids. V shed 5 bases and J shed 2 bases, with 19 bases lying between them. CDR3 loop: CASSHHTQPSPYEQYF. The DNA of the CDR3 is TGTGCCAGCAGCCATCATACCCAACCTTCCCCCTACGAGCAGTACTTC. Supplemented by reference TRBV7-9 and TRBJ2-7, the full variable domain reads DTGVSQNPRHKITKRGQNVTFRCDPISEHNRLYWYRQTLGQGPEFLTYFQNEAQLEKSRLLSDRFSAERPKGSFSTLEIQRTEQGDSAMYLCASSHHTQPSPYEQYFGPGTRLTVT.